This record concerns one T cell receptor (beta chain) sequence. The sample is drawn from a study of glioma-infiltrating T cells after dendritic cell vaccination. Study-wide context: Patients had newly diagnosed or recurrent glioblastoma and received dendritic cell vaccines. Patients received autologous tumor lysate-pulsed dendritic cell vaccination between 2003 and 2012.

Time point specified: after dendritic cell vaccination, including at tumor progression/relapse. Before vaccination, two weeks after the third vaccination, and at progression, PBMC were collected. Clones were read by immunoSEQ multiplex PCR, and TCRdb kept only the in-frame ones, dropping some. Of approximately 62,000 clones detected, 86% appear once; the ten largest clones hold around a tenth. The sequencing here drew on blood, taken after dendritic cell vaccination. The TCR sequence derives from a human donor with glioblastoma.

This CDR3 is CASSDYRVGGELFF. In DNA form, the CDR3 reads TGTGCCAGCAGTGACTACAGGGTTGGCGGGGAGCTGTTTTTT. The V and J genes are TRBV25-1 and TRBJ2-2; D is perhaps TRBD1 (6 bases). The V gene lost 3 bases and the J gene lost 7 bases, with 12 bases spanning the gap. Germline-derived CDR1 and CDR2 are MGHDK and SYGVNS. CDR3 length: 14 residues.